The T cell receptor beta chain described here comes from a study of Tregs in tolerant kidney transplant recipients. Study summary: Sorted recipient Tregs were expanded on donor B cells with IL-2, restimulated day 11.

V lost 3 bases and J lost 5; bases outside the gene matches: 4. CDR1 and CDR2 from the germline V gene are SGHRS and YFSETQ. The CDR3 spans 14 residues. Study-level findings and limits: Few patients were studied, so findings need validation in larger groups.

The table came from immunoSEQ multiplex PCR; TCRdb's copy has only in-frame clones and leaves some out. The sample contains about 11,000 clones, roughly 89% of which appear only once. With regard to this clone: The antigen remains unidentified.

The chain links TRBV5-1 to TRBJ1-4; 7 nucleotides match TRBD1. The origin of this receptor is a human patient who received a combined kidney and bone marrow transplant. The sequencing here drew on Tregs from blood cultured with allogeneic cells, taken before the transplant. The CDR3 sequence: CASSSRQGNEKLFF. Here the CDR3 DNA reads TGCGCCAGCAGCTCCAGACAGGGAAATGAAAAACTGTTTTTT.